This T cell receptor beta chain stems from a study of blood T cell repertoires in COVID-19. Study-level information: COVID-19 samples, acute and convalescent, were from the United States, Italy and Spain. PBMCs, B-cell-depleted T cells, or T cells were the source of the cDNA or gDNA that made up the material.

Profiled with immunoSEQ multiplex PCR; TCRdb holds only in-frame clones, not every one. The table lists 200,000 to 250,000 clones, around 90% of them singletons. Seattle cases were enrolled at active infection and followed longitudinally. The sequence came from a man aged 25 to 40 with COVID-19, enrolled during active disease. Sequencing was done on a sample of peripheral blood.

CDR3 residues: CASSIDGYSNQPQHF. For the CDR3, the DNA is TGTGCCAGTAGTATAGACGGGTATAGCAATCAGCCCCAGCATTTT. The chain is built from TRBV19 and TRBJ1-5; D unclear. This CDR3 has 15 residues. V was clipped by 0 bases and J by 0 bases, with 6 bases between them. Germline values: CDR1 LNHDA, CDR2 SQIVND (reference sequence).